These T cell receptor beta chains were read from a single sample in a study of cytotoxic CD8 clonotypes in ibrutinib-treated CLL. Repertoires were generated with immunoSEQ multiplex PCR, while TCRdb's copy carries only in-frame clones and drops some. The sample lists roughly 250,000 clones; about three quarters were seen once. The specimen comprised PBMCs, sampled after 24 months of ibrutinib treatment. The receptor set was obtained from a human donor with chronic lymphocytic leukemia. Both conserved end residues are part of each CDR3. D genes are given only for firm matches. Not every row has a clone size; where given, it reads once, few, many or a size class.

clone_size: few
d_call: TRBD2
v_call: TRBV7-3
cdr3_length: 14
j_call: TRBJ2-1
cdr3_aa: CASSFGTSGVGQFF
cdr3_nt: TGTGCCAGCAGCTTCGGGACTAGCGGAGTCGGGCAGTTCTTC

clone_size: -
d_call: -
v_call: TRBV7-2
cdr3_length: 16
j_call: TRBJ1-3
cdr3_aa: CASSLGIAGNGNTIYF
cdr3_nt: TGTGCCAGCAGCTTGGGGATCGCAGGGAATGGAAACACCATATATTTT

clone_size: -
d_call: -
v_call: TRBV20-1
cdr3_length: 10
j_call: TRBJ2-7
cdr3_aa: CSASPHEQYF
cdr3_nt: TGCAGTGCTAGCCCCCACGAGCAGTACTTC

clone_size: -
d_call: TRBD2
v_call: TRBV28
cdr3_length: 12
j_call: TRBJ2-7
cdr3_aa: CASSGNLYEQYF
cdr3_nt: TGTGCCAGTAGCGGGAACCTCTACGAGCAGTACTTC

clone_size: -
d_call: -
v_call: TRBV4-3
cdr3_length: 13
j_call: TRBJ2-7
cdr3_aa: CASSPKRGSEQYF
cdr3_nt: TGCGCCAGCAGCCCGAAGAGGGGGAGCGAGCAGTACTTC

clone_size: -
d_call: TRBD2
v_call: TRBV5-3
cdr3_length: 20
j_call: TRBJ2-1
cdr3_aa: CARSQPADGPGLTIYNEQFF
cdr3_nt: TGTGCCAGAAGTCAACCCGCCGACGGACCGGGACTAACTATCTACAATGAGCAGTTCTTC

clone_size: few
d_call: -
v_call: TRBV28
cdr3_length: 13
j_call: TRBJ1-2
cdr3_aa: CASSLVSRHGYTF
cdr3_nt: TGTGCCAGCAGTTTGGTTAGTCGCCATGGCTACACCTTC

clone_size: -
d_call: -
v_call: TRBV7-3
cdr3_length: 14
j_call: TRBJ2-1
cdr3_aa: CASSLIGGAGEQFF
cdr3_nt: TGTGCCAGCAGCTTAATTGGTGGGGCCGGTGAGCAGTTCTTC

clone_size: -
d_call: TRBD2
v_call: TRBV28
cdr3_length: 15
j_call: TRBJ2-5
cdr3_aa: CASSSPGLDGETQYF
cdr3_nt: TGTGCCAGCAGCTCCCCCGGACTAGACGGGGAGACCCAGTACTTC

clone_size: -
d_call: -
v_call: TRBV29-1
cdr3_length: 14
j_call: TRBJ2-7
cdr3_aa: CSVYGQVIPYEQYF
cdr3_nt: TGCAGCGTTTATGGGCAGGTAATACCCTACGAGCAGTACTTC

clone_size: -
d_call: -
v_call: TRBV4-3
cdr3_length: 16
j_call: TRBJ2-5
cdr3_aa: CASSQVSGESGETQYF
cdr3_nt: TGCGCCAGCAGCCAAGTATCGGGGGAGAGTGGAGAGACCCAGTACTTC

clone_size: -
d_call: -
v_call: TRBV7-9
cdr3_length: 14
j_call: TRBJ2-7
cdr3_aa: CASSQAAASYEQYF
cdr3_nt: TGTGCCAGCAGCCAAGCGGCAGCATCCTACGAGCAGTACTTC

clone_size: -
d_call: TRBD2
v_call: TRBV5-6
cdr3_length: 16
j_call: TRBJ2-7
cdr3_aa: CASSLWEGLAIYEQYF
cdr3_nt: TGTGCCAGCAGCTTATGGGAGGGACTAGCGATATACGAGCAGTACTTC

clone_size: -
d_call: -
v_call: TRBV18
cdr3_length: 15
j_call: TRBJ2-1
cdr3_aa: CASSQESSSYNEQFF
cdr3_nt: TGTGCCAGCTCTCAGGAGTCGAGCTCCTACAATGAGCAGTTCTTC

clone_size: -
d_call: -
v_call: TRBV4-3
cdr3_length: 17
j_call: TRBJ2-2
cdr3_aa: CASSQGRTDLGTGELFF
cdr3_nt: TGCGCCAGCAGCCAAGGAAGGACCGACCTGGGCACCGGGGAGCTGTTTTTT

clone_size: -
d_call: -
v_call: TRBV4-2
cdr3_length: 17
j_call: TRBJ1-4
cdr3_aa: CASSQGIVGGQNEKLFF
cdr3_nt: TGTGCCAGCAGCCAAGGAATAGTGGGAGGCCAAAATGAAAAACTGTTTTTT

clone_size: -
d_call: TRBD1
v_call: TRBV7-3
cdr3_length: 15
j_call: TRBJ2-7
cdr3_aa: CASSLGQGPSYEQYF
cdr3_nt: TGTGCCAGCAGCTTAGGACAGGGCCCCTCCTACGAGCAGTACTTC

clone_size: -
d_call: TRBD2
v_call: TRBV7-2
cdr3_length: 17
j_call: TRBJ2-1
cdr3_aa: CASSLAPAGGPRDEQFF
cdr3_nt: TGTGCCAGCAGCTTAGCACCAGCGGGAGGGCCTAGGGATGAGCAGTTCTTC

clone_size: -
d_call: -
v_call: TRBV7-9
cdr3_length: 15
j_call: TRBJ2-5
cdr3_aa: CASSRGTVRGETQYF
cdr3_nt: TGTGCCAGCAGCAGAGGGACGGTCCGGGGGGAGACCCAGTACTTC

clone_size: few
d_call: -
v_call: TRBV27
cdr3_length: 13
j_call: TRBJ2-1
cdr3_aa: CAAGGVVDNEQFF
cdr3_nt: TGTGCCGCCGGGGGCGTGGTAGACAATGAGCAGTTCTTC

clone_size: -
d_call: TRBD2
v_call: TRBV29-1
cdr3_length: 13
j_call: TRBJ2-1
cdr3_aa: CSVAASGYNEQFF
cdr3_nt: TGCAGCGTTGCGGCTAGCGGATACAATGAGCAGTTCTTC

clone_size: -
d_call: -
v_call: TRBV4-1
cdr3_length: 15
j_call: TRBJ1-2
cdr3_aa: CASSKKEGVSDGYTF
cdr3_nt: TGCGCCAGCAGCAAGAAGGAGGGGGTGAGTGATGGCTACACCTTC

clone_size: -
d_call: -
v_call: TRBV28
cdr3_length: 14
j_call: TRBJ1-5
cdr3_aa: CASSLGSSNQPQHF
cdr3_nt: TGTGCCAGCAGTTTAGGCTCCAGCAATCAGCCCCAGCATTTT

clone_size: -
d_call: -
v_call: TRBV29-1
cdr3_length: 13
j_call: TRBJ2-3
cdr3_aa: CSVGGSGTDTQYF
cdr3_nt: TGCAGCGTTGGGGGGTCGGGCACAGATACGCAGTATTTT

clone_size: -
d_call: TRBD1
v_call: TRBV7-2
cdr3_length: 14
j_call: TRBJ1-1
cdr3_aa: CASSLEGASTEAFF
cdr3_nt: TGTGCCAGCAGCTTGGAGGGGGCGAGCACTGAAGCTTTCTTT

clone_size: once
d_call: -
v_call: TRBV7-2
cdr3_length: 14
j_call: TRBJ1-4
cdr3_aa: CASSLDTTNEKLFF
cdr3_nt: TGTGCCAGCAGCTTAGATACGACTAATGAAAAACTGTTTTTT

clone_size: -
d_call: -
v_call: TRBV7-2
cdr3_length: 13
j_call: TRBJ2-7
cdr3_aa: CASSSYPSYEQYF
cdr3_nt: TGTGCCAGCAGCTCCTACCCCTCCTACGAGCAGTACTTC

clone_size: -
d_call: -
v_call: TRBV5-4
cdr3_length: 15
j_call: TRBJ2-1
cdr3_aa: CASTRQEPGYNEQFF
cdr3_nt: TGTGCCAGCACCAGACAGGAACCTGGGTACAATGAGCAGTTCTTC

clone_size: -
d_call: -
v_call: TRBV6-5
cdr3_length: 11
j_call: TRBJ2-7
cdr3_aa: CASTSQNEQYF
cdr3_nt: TGTGCCAGCACCTCCCAGAACGAGCAGTACTTC

clone_size: -
d_call: -
v_call: TRBV7-9
cdr3_length: 13
j_call: TRBJ1-1
cdr3_aa: CASSLLWGTEAFF
cdr3_nt: TGTGCCAGCAGCTTATTATGGGGAACTGAAGCTTTCTTT

clone_size: -
d_call: TRBD2
v_call: TRBV19
cdr3_length: 15
j_call: TRBJ2-7
cdr3_aa: CASRSVAGARDEQYF
cdr3_nt: TGTGCCAGTAGATCCGTAGCGGGAGCGAGAGACGAGCAGTACTTC

clone_size: -
d_call: TRBD1
v_call: TRBV11-2
cdr3_length: 13
j_call: TRBJ2-5
cdr3_aa: CASSSGQQETQYF
cdr3_nt: TGTGCCAGCAGCTCGGGACAGCAAGAGACCCAGTACTTC

clone_size: -
d_call: -
v_call: TRBV11-2
cdr3_length: 13
j_call: TRBJ2-5
cdr3_aa: CATHFGAAETQYF
cdr3_nt: TGTGCCACCCACTTCGGGGCTGCCGAGACCCAGTACTTC

clone_size: few
d_call: TRBD1
v_call: TRBV19
cdr3_length: 14
j_call: TRBJ2-7
cdr3_aa: CASSIGDSSYEQYF
cdr3_nt: TGTGCCAGTAGTATAGGGGACAGCTCCTACGAGCAGTACTTC

clone_size: -
d_call: TRBD2
v_call: TRBV5-5
cdr3_length: 15
j_call: TRBJ2-7
cdr3_aa: CASSLSVREFHEQYF
cdr3_nt: TGTGCCAGCAGCTTGTCGGTGCGGGAGTTCCACGAGCAGTACTTC

clone_size: -
d_call: -
v_call: TRBV2
cdr3_length: 14
j_call: TRBJ2-7
cdr3_aa: CASSAYSGMGEQYF
cdr3_nt: TGTGCCAGCAGTGCCTACTCAGGGATGGGCGAGCAGTACTTC

clone_size: -
d_call: TRBD1
v_call: TRBV27
cdr3_length: 14
j_call: TRBJ1-5
cdr3_aa: CASSRTGGNQPQHF
cdr3_nt: TGTGCCAGCAGCCGGACAGGCGGAAATCAGCCCCAGCATTTT

clone_size: few
d_call: TRBD1
v_call: TRBV14
cdr3_length: 15
j_call: TRBJ2-7
cdr3_aa: CASSPKGAISYEQYF
cdr3_nt: TGTGCCAGCAGCCCCAAGGGGGCGATCTCCTACGAGCAGTACTTC

clone_size: few
d_call: -
v_call: TRBV4-2
cdr3_length: 14
j_call: TRBJ2-7
cdr3_aa: CASSQGDSAYEQYF
cdr3_nt: TGTGCCAGCAGCCAAGGCGACTCCGCCTACGAGCAGTACTTC

clone_size: -
d_call: -
v_call: TRBV27
cdr3_length: 14
j_call: TRBJ2-1
cdr3_aa: CASFESFPYNEQFF
cdr3_nt: TGTGCCAGCTTTGAGAGTTTCCCCTACAATGAGCAGTTCTTC

clone_size: -
d_call: -
v_call: TRBV9
cdr3_length: 12
j_call: TRBJ1-1
cdr3_aa: CASRDQGGEAFF
cdr3_nt: TGTGCCAGCAGGGATCAGGGCGGTGAAGCTTTCTTT

clone_size: -
d_call: -
v_call: TRBV28
cdr3_length: 15
j_call: TRBJ2-3
cdr3_aa: CASSFGSGGTDTQYF
cdr3_nt: TGTGCCAGCAGTTTTGGTTCAGGGGGGACAGATACGCAGTATTTT

clone_size: -
d_call: -
v_call: TRBV28
cdr3_length: 12
j_call: TRBJ1-5
cdr3_aa: CASTGGGSPQHF
cdr3_nt: TGTGCCAGCACAGGAGGGGGGTCGCCCCAGCATTTT

clone_size: -
d_call: -
v_call: TRBV28
cdr3_length: 15
j_call: TRBJ1-4
cdr3_aa: CASSFLKGGSEKLFF
cdr3_nt: TGTGCCAGCAGTTTCCTCAAGGGGGGGAGTGAAAAACTGTTTTTT

clone_size: few
d_call: -
v_call: TRBV7-9
cdr3_length: 12
j_call: TRBJ1-5
cdr3_aa: CASSLEVQPQHF
cdr3_nt: TGTGCCAGCAGCTTAGAGGTTCAGCCCCAGCATTTT

clone_size: -
d_call: -
v_call: TRBV18
cdr3_length: 11
j_call: TRBJ2-7
cdr3_aa: CASSQSYEQYF
cdr3_nt: TGTGCCAGCTCCCAATCCTACGAGCAGTACTTC

clone_size: -
d_call: TRBD1
v_call: TRBV27
cdr3_length: 15
j_call: TRBJ2-7
cdr3_aa: CASSPGPTGAYEQYF
cdr3_nt: TGTGCCAGCAGTCCCGGGCCGACAGGGGCGTACGAGCAGTACTTC

clone_size: -
d_call: TRBD2
v_call: TRBV7-2
cdr3_length: 17
j_call: TRBJ2-1
cdr3_aa: CASSGTSGKSSYNEQFF
cdr3_nt: TGTGCCAGCAGTGGGACTAGCGGAAAGAGCTCCTACAATGAGCAGTTCTTC

clone_size: -
d_call: -
v_call: TRBV15
cdr3_length: 13
j_call: TRBJ1-2
cdr3_aa: CATSAGNSYGYTF
cdr3_nt: TGTGCCACCTCCGCTGGGAACTCCTATGGCTACACCTTC

clone_size: -
d_call: TRBD2
v_call: TRBV9
cdr3_length: 16
j_call: TRBJ2-3
cdr3_aa: CASSVGIAGGVDTQYF
cdr3_nt: TGTGCCAGCAGCGTAGGAATAGCGGGAGGGGTAGATACGCAGTATTTT

clone_size: -
d_call: -
v_call: TRBV18
cdr3_length: 13
j_call: TRBJ2-7
cdr3_aa: CASSPMSSYEQYF
cdr3_nt: TGTGCCAGCTCACCGATGAGCTCCTACGAGCAGTACTTC

clone_size: -
d_call: TRBD2
v_call: TRBV7-3
cdr3_length: 15
j_call: TRBJ2-5
cdr3_aa: CASSLGLAAQETQYF
cdr3_nt: TGTGCCAGCAGCTTGGGACTAGCGGCTCAAGAGACCCAGTACTTC

clone_size: -
d_call: TRBD1
v_call: TRBV27
cdr3_length: 14
j_call: TRBJ2-5
cdr3_aa: CASSPWDRVETQYF
cdr3_nt: TGTGCCAGCAGTCCTTGGGACAGGGTGGAGACCCAGTACTTC

clone_size: -
d_call: -
v_call: TRBV4-1
cdr3_length: 16
j_call: TRBJ2-5
cdr3_aa: CASSQDSQTLQETQYF
cdr3_nt: TGCGCCAGCAGCCAAGATAGTCAGACTTTACAAGAGACCCAGTACTTC

clone_size: -
d_call: -
v_call: TRBV9
cdr3_length: 15
j_call: TRBJ1-5
cdr3_aa: CASSVGWGANQPQHF
cdr3_nt: TGTGCCAGCAGCGTAGGTTGGGGAGCCAATCAGCCCCAGCATTTT